The 18 T cell receptor beta chains listed next were all sequenced from one sample in a study of cytotoxic CD8 clonotypes in ibrutinib-treated CLL (dated by TCRdb to about 2021). The sample's time point label is to be understood as: progressive disease on ibrutinib. Libraries were built with the immunoSEQ multiplex PCR assay. TCRdb stores this immuneACCESS table with in-frame sequences only. Part of the clones is absent; in the studies checked, under half of the shortfall reflects unresolved V genes, and no reason is known for the rest. The sample table holds 250,000 to 350,000 clones, of which approximately 79% were seen once. The ten most abundant clones make up 5.6% of the sample. The sample in question was PBMCs, obtained at disease progression, from a patient treated with ibrutinib. The receptors here all came from a human donor with chronic lymphocytic leukemia.

In DNA, the CDR3 is TGCGCCAGCAGCCAAGTTTTGAGGGGTAAGAGTGAAAAACTGTTTTTT. Its translation is CASSQVLRGKSEKLFF. V usage is TRBV4-1 and J usage is TRBJ1-4, with D perhaps TRBD1 (5 bases). V was cut by 1 base and J by 7 bases, with 16 bases left in between. The CDR3 runs to 16 residues. CDR1 and CDR2 (germline): MGHRA, YSYEKL.

The chain has TRBV18 and TRBJ2-7; weak D call: TRBD1 (5 bases). The V and J ends lost 4 bases and 3 bases respectively, with 10 bases between them. The CDR3 length is 13 residues. The germline CDR1 and CDR2 sequences are KGHSH and LQKENI. The CDR3 loop is CASSHPGFYEQYF. As DNA, the CDR3 is TGTGCCAGCTCACACCCAGGGTTCTACGAGCAGTACTTC.

The chain recombines TRBV10-2 with TRBJ2-1; 9 bases are shared with TRBD2. Per germline, CDR1 WSHSY and CDR2 SAAADI. The CDR3 runs 13 residues. V trimming: 6 bases; J trimming: 9 bases; junction bases outside the gene matches: 6. CDR3 in amino acids: CASREIAGAEQFF. In nucleotides, the CDR3 is TGCGCCAGCAGAGAGATAGCGGGGGCTGAGCAGTTCTTC.

The chain uses TRBV19 and TRBJ1-6, with a tentative D call TRBD1 (5 bases). V was pared by 1 base and J by 8 bases, with 9 bases between. The germline gives CDR1 LNHDA, CDR2 SQIVND (reference sequence). The CDR3 consists of 14 residues. CDR3 DNA sequence: TGTGCCAGTAGTATAGTAGCCAGGGATTCACCCCTCCACTTT. Its protein is CASSIVARDSPLHF.

The chain joins TRBV21-1 to TRBJ1-1; TRBD1, the table's D call, lacks a check against the DNA. TRBV21-1 is a pseudogene segment. The CDR3 totals 14 residues. CDR3 sequence (DNA): TGTGCCAGCAGCCGGCGTACTGACAACGTGGGAGCTTTCTTT. As protein: CASSRRTDNVGAFF.

This clone has a single count. The chain employs TRBV2 and TRBJ1-6, with a possible D match to TRBD1 (6 bases). V was cut by 3 bases and J by 9 bases, with 12 bases left in between. CDR1 SNHLY and CDR2 FYNNEI come from the germline V gene. The length of the CDR3 is 14 residues. CDR3 sequence (DNA): TGTGCCAGCAGTGATGGCGGGGGCGGTTCACCCCTCCACTTT. This translates into CASSDGGGGSPLHF.

The V gene is TRBV5-4, the J gene TRBJ1-2; D possibly corresponds to TRBD1 (6 bases). From germline, CDR1 is SGHNT and CDR2 YYREEE (reference sequence). This CDR3 has 14 residues. V was pared by 4 bases and J by 8 bases, with 18 bases between. CDR3 region: CASSLDMGATGYTF. The CDR3 coding sequence is TGTGCCAGCAGCCTGGATATGGGGGCGACAGGCTACACCTTC.

This clone showed up just a few times. The chain uses TRBV5-1 and TRBJ1-2; a weak D match, TRBD1 (6 bases). With 2 bases removed from V and 1 base from J, the gap between germline ends came to 15 bases. This CDR3 comprises 16 residues. CDR1 and CDR2 from the germline V gene are SGHRS and YFSETQ. CDR3 nucleotides: TGCGCCAGCAGCTTCTCCTGGAGACAGGTTAACTATGGCTACACCTTC. This sequence encodes CASSFSWRQVNYGYTF.

The chain is built from TRBV5-1 and TRBJ2-3; 8 nucleotides match TRBD2. Germline V gene lookup returns CDR1 SGHRS and CDR2 YFSETQ. The length of the CDR3 is 17 residues. V shed 0 bases, J shed 4 bases, and the junction held 10 bases outside the gene matches. CDR3 sequence (DNA): TGCGCCAGCAGCTTGGCCTGGGCGGGGGGCGCTTCAGATACGCAGTATTTT. Its translation is CASSLAWAGGASDTQYF.

The chain carries TRBV10-3 and TRBJ2-7, with 13 bases lining up with TRBD2. CDR1 and CDR2 from the germline V gene are ENHRY and SYGVKD. This CDR3 is built from 16 residues. With 2 bases clipped from V and 4 bases from J, the junction kept 5 bases outside the gene matches. In DNA, the CDR3 is TGTGCCATCAGTGAGCCCGGGACTAGCGGGAAATACGAGCAGTACTTC. The encoded protein is CAISEPGTSGKYEQYF.

This chain uses TRBV4-1 with TRBJ1-2; a weak D match, TRBD1 (5 bases). Trimming stripped 2 bases from V and 0 bases from J, with 10 bases between. The CDR3 covers 15 residues. Germline CDR1 MGHRA, CDR2 YSYEKL. CDR3 in amino acids: CASSQPGTTNYGYTF. As DNA, the CDR3 is TGCGCCAGCAGCCAACCCGGGACTACTAACTATGGCTACACCTTC.

A single count supports this clone. This chain uses TRBV11-2 with TRBJ2-3; D not resolved. Germline V CDR1 and CDR2: SGHAT, FQNNGV. Between the trimmed V and J ends, which lost 3 bases and 0 bases, there was a span of 10 bases. The CDR3 contains 15 residues. The CDR3 nucleotides are TGTGCCAGCAGCTTTGGGTCAGTAAGCACAGATACGCAGTATTTT. This encodes CASSFGSVSTDTQYF.

The gene calls are TRBV29-1 and TRBJ2-3; a weak D match, TRBD1 (7 bases). V gave up 7 bases and J gave up 7 bases, with 27 bases separating them. Germline CDR1 and CDR2: SQVTM and ANQGSEA. The CDR3 extends over 16 amino acids. This chain's CDR3 is CSAGGTAIYLMNTQYF. In nucleotides, the CDR3 is TGCAGCGCAGGAGGGACAGCGATTTACTTAATGAATACGCAGTATTTT.

A few counts support this clone. The chain employs TRBV5-1 and TRBJ2-7, with TRBD1 matching 7 bases. CDR3 size: 12 residues. J lost 3 bases, V lost 7 bases, and 4 bases had no gene match. In germline, CDR1 is SGHRS, CDR2 YFSETQ. The CDR3 loop is CASYDRDYEQYF. The CDR3, as DNA: TGCGCCAGCTATGACAGGGACTACGAGCAGTACTTC.

This clone was detected only a few times. J is TRBJ2-2 and V is TRBV27; D call uncertain. The V end was cut by 10 bases, the J end by 4 bases, with 7 bases between. The CDR3 extends over 11 amino acids. Germline CDR1 is MNHEY and CDR2 is SMNVEV (reference sequence). The CDR3 sequence: CATDFTGELFF. CDR3 in DNA: TGTGCCACCGACTTCACCGGGGAGCTGTTTTTT.

This rearrangement joins TRBV6-5 to TRBJ1-2; D is perhaps TRBD1 (5 bases). Germline V lookup: CDR1 MNHEY, CDR2 SVGAGI. The ends were cut back, 3 bases at V and 4 bases at J, with 9 bases in the middle. The CDR3 covers 13 residues. The CDR3 reads CASSYGGLYGYTF. In DNA, the CDR3 is TGTGCCAGCAGTTATGGGGGACTCTATGGCTACACCTTC.

This clone was seen a single time. This chain links TRBV9 with TRBJ2-1; 11 nucleotides line up with TRBD2. CDR1 and CDR2 (germline): SGDLS, YYNGEE. This CDR3 region has 16 residues. V was pared by 2 bases and J by 8 bases, with 9 bases of the junction left unmatched. The CDR3 loop reads CASSVPIAGGPDEQFF. The CDR3, as DNA: TGTGCCAGCAGCGTCCCTATAGCGGGGGGGCCGGATGAGCAGTTCTTC.

J is TRBJ2-2 and V is TRBV29-1; D may be TRBD2 (5 bases). The ends were cut back, 3 bases at V and 4 bases at J, with 9 bases in the middle. This CDR3 comprises 13 residues. Germline V lookup: CDR1 SQVTM, CDR2 ANQGSEA. This CDR3 is CSVDLGSTGELFF. The CDR3 nucleotides are TGCAGCGTTGACCTGGGGAGCACCGGGGAGCTGTTTTTT.